This record covers a single TCR beta chain. Its cognate antigen is unknown. Distinct nucleotide sequences in the sample also encode this CDR3. This sample is drawn from a study of shared clonotypes between healthy human individuals. Using immunoSEQ multiplex PCR, the repertoire was profiled, and TCRdb retains in-frame clones only, with some absent. The sample has around 1.4 million clones, approximately 98.5% seen once; the top ten hold 0.3% to 0.45%. Broader study findings: An anticipated effect of sequencing depth on clonotype sharing among donors was recognized. The study drew on few donors, limiting represented genetic and exposure-history diversity.

Germline V gives CDR1 ENHRY, CDR2 SYGVKD. V dropped 4 bases and J dropped 0 bases, with 7 bases sitting between them. CDR3 length: 14 amino acids. Sequencing was performed on naive CD4+ T cells sorted from blood. As for subset: CD45RA+ positively selected. The receptor comes from a man aged 25-45 years in good health. This chain joins TRBV10-3 and TRBJ2-1; a possible D gene is TRBD2 (6 bases). The CDR3 protein is CAISAGSSYNEQFF. CDR3 sequence (DNA): TGTGCCATCAGTGCCGGGAGCTCCTACAATGAGCAGTTCTTC.